This T cell receptor beta chain was sequenced for a study of cytomegalovirus exposure and HLA in healthy donors. Germline lookup yields CDR1 SGHRS and CDR2 YFSETQ. Trimming took 0 bases from V and 8 from J; bases not matched to a gene: 6. The CDR3 has 14 residues. Here immunoSEQ multiplex PCR was the method, and the copy in TCRdb shows in-frame clones only, minus some. Of under 200,000 clones in the sample, just under 90% were seen once. The chain employs TRBV5-1 and TRBJ2-3; TRBD1 agrees at 7 bases. The sample comprised PBMCs. The receptor's source is a woman younger than 30 in good health and CMV-seropositive. CDR3 DNA: TGCGCCAGCAGCTTGGAGTGGACAGGAGGTACGCAGTATTTT. This encodes CASSLEWTGGTQYF.